The 28 T cell receptor beta chains below were found in one sample sequenced in a study of human T cells and chemical hapten exposure. Time point described: patch test 2, 6 weeks after DPC sensitization. Treatment given: therapeutic diphenylcyclopropenone sensitization with weekly scalp DPC. MiXCR was run by TCRdb on the RACE reads, yielding one entry per CDR3 protein. The data hold more than 85,000 distinct CDR3 sequences, with 8% to 13% observed a single time. The source material was whole blood, sampled in connection with sensitization to the hapten diphenylcyclopropenone (DPC). Receptors were obtained from a man in his forties or fifties with alopecia areata. Some clones in this sample may be carry-over from other donors' samples.

The chain is built from TRBV7-2 and TRBJ2-7; either TRBD1 or TRBD2 may fit D (5 bases each). Trimming shortened V by 1 base and J by 3 bases, and 10 bases separated the two germline ends. The CDR3 runs 14 residues. Looked up from germline, CDR1 is SGHTA and CDR2 is FQGNSA. The DNA of the CDR3 is TGTGCCAGCAGCTTAGGGGACGGTATCTACGAGCAGTACTTC. Protein product: CASSLGDGIYEQYF.

This rearrangement joins TRBV7-9 to TRBJ2-3, with 10 positions matching TRBD1. This CDR3 is built from 15 residues. V shed 5 bases, J shed 6 bases, and the junction held 8 bases outside the gene matches. In germline, CDR1 is SEHNR, CDR2 FQNEAQ (reference sequence). The CDR3 nucleotides are TGTGCCAGCAGCCCGGGACAGGGGAGGAAGGATACGCAGTATTTT. Translation gives CASSPGQGRKDTQYF.

This clonotype was counted many times. The rearrangement uses TRBV28 and TRBJ2-4; 8 bases are shared with TRBD1. CDR1 is MDHEN and CDR2 is SYDVKM in the germline V gene. This CDR3 region has 15 residues. V dropped 4 bases and J dropped 9; count of bases not matched to a gene: 11. CDR3 residues: CASSSTDRARGIQYF. As DNA, the CDR3 is TGTGCCAGCAGTTCCACGGACAGGGCACGAGGCATTCAGTACTTC.

The sample holds many counts of this clonotype. V and J are TRBV14 and TRBJ1-3, with D uncertain. The CDR3 is 19 residues long. Trimming pared 0 bases from V and 2 bases from J, leaving 20 bases between. The V gene's germline CDR1 is SGHDN and CDR2 FVKESK. The DNA of the CDR3 is TGTGCCAGCAGCCAAGATCGATCCACCTTCGGCCTCGCTGGAAACACCATATATTTT. Residues: CASSQDRSTFGLAGNTIYF.

This clonotype has more than one count but fewer than ten. The V gene is TRBV28, the J gene TRBJ2-4; 9 bases match TRBD2. The J segment lost 2 bases and the V segment lost 4 bases, leaving 12 bases of the junction unmatched. CDR1 and CDR2 (germline): MDHEN, SYDVKM. The CDR3 loop spans 18 amino acids. The CDR3 is CASSSPGTSLTSKNIQYF. CDR3 nucleotide sequence: TGTGCCAGCAGTTCCCCCGGGACTAGCTTGACATCCAAAAACATTCAGTACTTC.

V gene TRBV29-1 combines with J gene TRBJ2-1; 7 nucleotides match TRBD2. Germline loops: CDR1 SQVTM, CDR2 ANQGSEA. The CDR3 contains 14 residues. The J segment lost 8 bases and the V segment lost 0 bases, leaving 7 bases of the junction unmatched. CDR3 nucleotide sequence: TGCAGCGTTGAAGATACAATAGCGGGCTATGAGCAGTTCTTC. This translates into CSVEDTIAGYEQFF.

This clonotype has a handful of counts. V usage is TRBV7-9 and J usage is TRBJ1-2, with D unclear. The V gene's germline CDR1 is SEHNR and CDR2 FQNEAQ (reference sequence). The V end was cut by 5 bases, the J end by 3 bases, with 16 bases between. The CDR3 is 15 residues long. The CDR3 loop is CASSHDSGPYYGYTF. CDR3 DNA sequence: TGTGCCAGCAGCCATGATTCCGGGCCGTACTATGGCTACACCTTC.

The chain is built from TRBV13 and TRBJ2-5, with TRBD2 matching over 13 bases. There are 14 residues in the CDR3. The germline CDR1 and CDR2 sequences are PRHDT and FYEKMQ (reference sequence). Trimming took 8 bases from V and 5 from J; bases not matched to a gene: 5. CDR3 DNA: TGTGCCAGCGTACTAGCGGGAGGGGTGGAGACCCAGTACTTC. Translated, it gives CASVLAGGVETQYF.

The chain has TRBV6-5 and TRBJ2-2; tentatively, D is TRBD1 or TRBD2 (5 bases each). The germline V gene has CDR1 MNHEY and CDR2 SVGAGI. The ends were cut back, 11 bases at V and 1 base at J, with 11 bases in the middle. This CDR3 has 13 amino acids. CDR3 loop: CASGRQNTGELFF. The CDR3 DNA is TGTGCCTCGGGGCGGCAGAACACCGGGGAGCTGTTTTTT.

This clonotype was observed a few times. Sequence at one end of the junction differs from germline and may be a read error. The chain links TRBV20-1 to TRBJ2-2, with 13 nucleotides matching TRBD2. This CDR3 is 22 amino acids long. Germline-derived CDR1 and CDR2 are DFQATT and SNEGSKA (reference sequence). CDR3 residues: CSAQGSRGIGLAGVWGTGELFF. For the CDR3, the DNA is TGTAGTGCTCAAGGGAGCAGGGGGATCGGACTAGCGGGAGTCTGGGGCACCGGGGAGCTGTTTTTT.

This clonotype was seen only a few times. V usage is TRBV24-1 and J usage is TRBJ2-3; 8 bases align to TRBD2. The germline V gene encodes CDR1 KGHDR and CDR2 SFDVKD. The CDR3 consists of 12 residues. V shed 1 base and J 14 bases; nucleotides not matched to a gene: 4. The CDR3 region has the DNA TGTGCCACCAGTGATTTAGCGGGAGTTCTGTATTTT. Protein: CATSDLAGVLYF.

This clonotype occurred many times. V and J are TRBV6-2 or TRBV6-3 and TRBJ2-7; 7 nucleotides match TRBD1. Trimming at V came to 8 bases and at J to 2 bases, leaving 9 bases not matched to a gene. The CDR3 has 14 residues. The V gene's germline CDR1 is MNHEY and CDR2 SVGEGT. The CDR3 sequence is CASRPPGGPYEQYF. In nucleotides, the CDR3 is TGTGCCAGCCGGCCCCCAGGGGGACCCTACGAGCAGTACTTC.

The V gene is TRBV4-3, the J gene TRBJ1-3; D is unresolved. The germline CDR1 and CDR2 sequences are LGHNA and YSLEER. The CDR3 runs to 16 residues. V dropped 0 bases and J dropped 3 bases, with 12 bases sitting between them. In DNA, the CDR3 is TGCGCCAGCAGCCAAGATAAAAGGATACTTGGAAACACCATATATTTT. Translated: CASSQDKRILGNTIYF.

V usage is TRBV5-5 and J usage is TRBJ1-2, with a possible D match to TRBD1 (5 bases). The CDR3 has 17 residues. Germline V gene sequence: CDR1 SGHKS, CDR2 YYEKEE (reference sequence). Trimming pared 4 bases from V and 7 bases from J, leaving 26 bases between. In DNA, the CDR3 is TGTGCCAGCAGCGTGGCAAATGATGACAGAACGGTTGGTGGCTACACCTTC. Its protein product is CASSVANDDRTVGGYTF.

This clonotype was detected a few times. At one of its ends the junction is not consistent with the germline gene, which may arise from a read error. CDR3 sequence: CATSDWLLGDEQFF. CDR3 coding DNA: TGTGCCACCAGCGATTGGCTACTAGGAGATGAGCAGTTCTTC. The chain joins TRBV24-1 to TRBJ2-1; possibly TRBD2 for D (5 bases). Per the germline V gene, CDR1 is KGHDR and CDR2 is SFDVKD. The CDR3 has 14 amino acids.

V usage is TRBV7-3 and J usage is TRBJ2-1; D gene ambiguous. This CDR3 comprises 18 residues. Germline assignment: CDR1 SGHTA and CDR2 FQGTGA. V lost 1 base and J lost 0, with 16 bases in between. The CDR3 DNA follows: TGTGCCAGCAGCTTAATGGGTGGACCAAAGATCTCCTACAATGAGCAGTTCTTC. Its translation: CASSLMGGPKISYNEQFF.

This clonotype was counted a few times. The rearrangement links TRBV7-9 to TRBJ1-3; TRBD1 matches 9 bases. The CDR3 runs to 15 residues. V gave up 5 bases and J gave up 2 bases; unmatched junction bases: 4. Germline V gene sequence: CDR1 SEHNR, CDR2 FQNEAQ (reference sequence). CDR3 bases: TGTGCCAGCAGCCCCTGGACAGGGGCTGGAAACACCATATATTTT. Translation gives CASSPWTGAGNTIYF.

The chain recombines TRBV29-1 with TRBJ2-3; D unclear. The ends were cut back, 8 bases at V and 5 bases at J, with 11 bases in the middle. Germline-derived CDR1 and CDR2 are SQVTM and ANQGSEA. CDR3 length: 11 residues. The CDR3 spells CSIAVQDTQYF. In nucleotides, the CDR3 is TGCAGCATCGCTGTTCAAGATACGCAGTATTTT.

This clonotype turned up a few times. CDR3 DNA: TGTGCCAGCAGCTTCTGGCCCGGCCATCAGCCCCAGCATTTT. It codes for CASSFWPGHQPQHF. The V gene is TRBV5-6, the J gene TRBJ1-5, with unresolved D. The CDR3 loop spans 14 amino acids. V was cut by 2 bases and J by 5 bases, with 11 bases left in between. The V gene's germline CDR1 is SGHDT and CDR2 YYEEEE.

This clonotype was counted only a few times. This chain connects TRBV4-2 to TRBJ2-3; 8 bases map to TRBD2. The CDR3 is 18 amino acids. V lost 3 bases, J lost 1 base, and 12 bases stayed unmatched. Germline V gene lookup returns CDR1 LGHNA and CDR2 YNFKEQ. CDR3 in DNA: TGTGCCAGCAGCCAGGCCGCAGCGGGAGTCGCGGGCACAGATACGCAGTATTTT. Protein: CASSQAAAGVAGTDTQYF.

In this sample, this clonotype turned up a few times. In DNA, the CDR3 is TGTGCCAGCAGTTACTATGGGACAGCTCGAAATGAAAAACTGTTTTTT. Translating it yields CASSYYGTARNEKLFF. This rearrangement joins TRBV6-6 to TRBJ1-4, with 7 bases lining up with TRBD1. CDR1 is MNHNY and CDR2 is SVGAGI in the germline V gene (reference sequence). J lost 5 bases, V lost 1 base, and 7 bases had no gene match. This CDR3 comprises 16 residues.

CDR3 sequence reads: CASSYGTSYNSPLHF. CDR3 bases: TGTGCCAGCAGTTATGGAACCTCCTATAATTCACCCCTCCACTTT. The V and J genes are TRBV27 and TRBJ1-6; D remains unclear. Germline V gives CDR1 MNHEY, CDR2 SMNVEV (reference sequence). This CDR3 spans 15 amino acids. The V gene lost 4 bases and the J gene lost 0 bases, with 7 bases spanning the gap.

The V and J genes are TRBV6-2 or TRBV6-3 and TRBJ2-3, with a weak D call TRBD2 (5 bases). V gave up 7 bases and J gave up 10 bases, with 12 bases separating them. The CDR3 runs to 11 residues. Germline V gene data show CDR1 as MNHEY and CDR2 as SVGEGT. CDR3 nucleotide sequence: TGTGCCAGCAATACCATCGGGGCGCAGTATTTT. The encoded protein is CASNTIGAQYF.

This clonotype was recorded many times. The chain links TRBV12-3 or TRBV12-4 to TRBJ1-1, with TRBD1 matching 8 bases. The junction had 19 bases not matched to a gene; V was cut back by 4 bases and J by 3 bases. The CDR3 is 19 residues long. In nucleotides, the CDR3 is TGTGCCAGCAGTTCTACTTGGACAGGGAGGATTGGGTATCACACTGAAGCTTTCTTT. It is translated as CASSSTWTGRIGYHTEAFF.

At least ten counts were recorded for this clonotype. This chain connects TRBV7-9 to TRBJ2-7, with unresolved D. This CDR3 is built from 12 residues. The germline V and J ends were trimmed by 1 base and 6 bases, with 7 bases remaining between them. Germline V CDR1 and CDR2: SEHNR, FQNEAQ (reference sequence). The CDR3 reads CASSLGSGEQYV. The CDR3 bases are TGTGCCAGCAGCTTAGGGTCTGGCGAGCAGTACGTC.

This clonotype was counted a few times. The V gene is TRBV28, the J gene TRBJ1-2; the match to TRBD1 covers 8 bases. This CDR3 is 12 amino acids long. Per germline, CDR1 MDHEN and CDR2 SYDVKM. This CDR3 is CVTATGVNGYTF. CDR3 nucleotides: TGTGTCACTGCGACAGGGGTGAATGGCTACACCTTC.

This clonotype was recorded at least ten times. The chain is built from TRBV20-1 and TRBJ2-1, with D hard to call. The CDR3 length is 14 residues. Germline-derived CDR1 and CDR2 are DFQATT and SNEGSKA (reference sequence). The V end was cut by 0 bases, the J end by 5 bases, with 11 bases between. CDR3 in amino acids: CSARDLLRNNEQFF. The CDR3 DNA is TGCAGTGCTAGAGATCTACTGAGAAACAATGAGCAGTTCTTC.

This chain links TRBV14 with TRBJ2-3; a possible D gene is TRBD2 (5 bases). The V end lost 8 bases, the J end lost 6 bases, and 21 bases lay between the germline ends. The germline CDR1 and CDR2 sequences are SGHDN and FVKESK. The length of the CDR3 is 15 residues. The CDR3 is CASGRSEGWRDTQYF. The CDR3 DNA reads as TGTGCCAGCGGGCGAAGCGAAGGATGGAGGGATACGCAGTATTTT.